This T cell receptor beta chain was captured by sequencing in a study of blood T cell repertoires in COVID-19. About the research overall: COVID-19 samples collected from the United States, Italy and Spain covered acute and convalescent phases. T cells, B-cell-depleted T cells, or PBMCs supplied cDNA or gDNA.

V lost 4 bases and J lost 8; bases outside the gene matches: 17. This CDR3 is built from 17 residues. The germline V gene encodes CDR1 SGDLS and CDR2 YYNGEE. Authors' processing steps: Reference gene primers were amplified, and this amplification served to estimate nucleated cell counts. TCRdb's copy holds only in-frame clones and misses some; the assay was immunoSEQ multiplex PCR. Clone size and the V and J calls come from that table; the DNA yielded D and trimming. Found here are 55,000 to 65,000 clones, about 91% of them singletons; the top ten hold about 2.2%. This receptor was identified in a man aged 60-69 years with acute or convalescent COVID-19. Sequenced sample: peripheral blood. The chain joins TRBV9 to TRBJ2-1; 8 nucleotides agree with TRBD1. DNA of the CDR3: TGTGCCAGCAGCTCCTATCGGGGACAGGTCTCTTCCGATGAGCAGTTCTTC. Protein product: CASSSYRGQVSSDEQFF.